This T cell receptor (beta chain) is drawn from a study of T cells in Graves' hyperthyroidism and ophthalmopathy. The ends lost 5 bases at V and 5 bases at J; junction bases unmatched: 5. This CDR3 contains 15 residues. RNA transcripts provided the source from which TCR beta CDR3 regions were amplified. HTBI primers were employed in a first-round RT-PCR of the TCR CDR3. TCRdb itself ran the multiplex PCR reads through MiXCR, one entry per CDR3 protein. The sample has more than 300,000 distinct CDR3 sequences, around 18% seen once. The TCR comes from a man younger than 35 with Graves' ophthalmopathy. The V and J genes are TRBV12-3 or TRBV12-4 and TRBJ2-1; 11 nucleotides line up with TRBD2. Sequenced material: blood. CDR3 bases: TGTGCCAGCAGTACGACTAGCGGGGACCACAATGAGCAGTTCTTC. Residues: CASSTTSGDHNEQFF.